The sequence of this TCR beta chain was determined in a study of cytomegalovirus exposure and HLA in healthy donors. For the study at large: A subsequent analysis stated that the 100 to 150 validation repertoires were run on the same platform as the roughly 670 first-cohort repertoires. General observations from the study: Reports described diagnosis of cytomegalovirus status by the classifier as highly specific and sensitive.

While the first cohort had fewer than 850 subjects, the donors belonged to the separate validation cohort of over a hundred subjects. Between the trimmed V and J ends, which lost 1 base and 15 bases, there was a span of 13 bases. CDR1 is MGHRA and CDR2 is YSYEKL in the germline V gene. This CDR3 spans 12 amino acids. This clone showed up just once. Its antigen is as yet unknown. Sequencing was performed with immunoSEQ multiplex PCR; in TCRdb, only in-frame clones are kept and a portion is missing. The sample lists fewer than 350,000 clones; around nine tenths were seen once. This clonotype originated in a young woman in good health and CMV-seronegative. The source material was PBMCs. V and J are TRBV4-1 and TRBJ2-1, with unresolved D. As DNA, the CDR3 is TGCGCCAGCAGCCAAGTGCGTGACAAGACGTTCTTC. It codes for CASSQVRDKTFF.